What follows are 6 T cell receptor beta chains derived from one specimen sequenced in a study of cytomegalovirus exposure and HLA in healthy donors. The PCR used 60 Vbeta and 13 Jbeta primers. Profiled with immunoSEQ multiplex PCR; TCRdb holds only in-frame clones, not every one. This sample contains 65,000 to 80,000 clones. The sequencing input was PBMCs. These TCRs come from a female donor in good health and CMV-seropositive.

The CDR3 region has the DNA TGTGCCAGCAGCTTAGTTGGAGACTGGCAGGGCGGAAACACCATATATTTT. Protein product: CASSLVGDWQGGNTIYF. J is TRBJ1-3 and V is TRBV7-8; D perhaps matches TRBD1 (5 bases). Looked up from germline, CDR1 is SGHVS and CDR2 is FQNEAQ. V lost 1 base, J lost 4 bases, and 17 bases lay in between. This CDR3 contains 17 residues.

This chain uses TRBV5-4 with TRBJ2-2; D unresolved. Germline V gene data show CDR1 as SGHNT and CDR2 as YYREEE (reference sequence). Trimming pared 5 bases from V and 7 bases from J, leaving 15 bases between. The length of the CDR3 is 14 residues. The CDR3 nucleotides read TGTGCCAGCAGGGTGACTGGTAGAAACGGGGAGCTGTTTTTT. Its translation: CASRVTGRNGELFF.

The genes are TRBV10-2 and TRBJ2-3; D may be TRBD2 (6 bases). This CDR3 has 16 residues. Germline lookup yields CDR1 WSHSY and CDR2 SAAADI. V was pared by 3 bases and J by 2 bases, with 15 bases between. DNA of the CDR3: TGCGCCAGCAGTGATCTCCGGGACTCCGCCACAGATACGCAGTATTTT. Its protein product is CASSDLRDSATDTQYF.

The J gene is TRBJ2-7, the V gene TRBV5-1; 7 nucleotides align to TRBD1. In germline, CDR1 is SGHRS, CDR2 YFSETQ. The CDR3 length is 14 residues. The V gene end was trimmed by 5 bases and the J gene end by 0 bases; junction bases not matched to a gene: 5. The CDR3 is CASRKQGSSYEQYF. CDR3 bases: TGCGCCAGCAGAAAACAGGGGAGCTCCTACGAGCAGTACTTC. Using reference TRBV5-1 and TRBJ2-7 for the parts outside the CDR3, the full variable domain is KAGVTQTPRYLIKTRGQQVTLSCSPISGHRSVSWYQQTPGQGLQFLFEYFSETQRNKGNFPGRFSGRQFSNSRSEMNVSTLELGDSALYLCASRKQGSSYEQYFGPGTRLTVT.

The rearrangement uses TRBV27 and TRBJ2-7, with TRBD2 matching over 11 bases. The length of the CDR3 is 14 residues. Per the germline V gene, CDR1 is MNHEY and CDR2 is SMNVEV (reference sequence). Trimming removed 4 bases from V and 1 base from J; junction bases left unmatched: 0. The CDR3 is CASSWTSGSYEQYF. CDR3 bases: TGTGCCAGCAGTTGGACTAGCGGGTCCTACGAGCAGTACTTC.

The chain recombines TRBV27 with TRBJ2-7, with D perhaps matching TRBD2 (6 bases). Germline assignment: CDR1 MNHEY and CDR2 SMNVEV (reference sequence). This CDR3 is built from 16 residues. The germline V and J ends were trimmed by 1 base and 4 bases, with 17 bases remaining between them. DNA of the CDR3: TGTGCCAGCAGTTTATTCCCCCCCGGGACTTCTTACGAGCAGTACTTC. Its translation: CASSLFPPGTSYEQYF.